Listed here are 20 T cell receptor beta chains from one sample, sequenced in a study of blood T cell repertoires in COVID-19 (dated by TCRdb to about 2020). Library prep was done by the immunoSEQ multiplex PCR assay. Held by TCRdb, this immuneACCESS table contains in-frame sequences only and omits some clones. Under half of the omission traces to an unresolved V gene where checked; the cause of the rest is unknown. Present in this sample are about 160,000 clones, 80% to 90% of which were seen just once. The ten most abundant clones make up about 2.8% of the sample. What was sequenced was peripheral blood. The receptor set was obtained from a man in his sixties with acute or convalescent COVID-19.

The rearrangement uses TRBV7-2 and TRBJ1-3, with a weak D call TRBD1 (5 bases). CDR3 length equals 17 residues. Germline-derived CDR1 and CDR2 are SGHTA and FQGNSA. Trimming left V 5 bases short and J 3 bases short, with 20 bases between. The CDR3 reads CASSKRQRGILGNTIYF. The CDR3 coding sequence is TGTGCCAGCAGCAAAAGACAGCGCGGGATCCTTGGAAACACCATATATTTT.

This clone showed up just a few times. The chain joins TRBV19 to TRBJ1-1, with a weak D call TRBD1 (5 bases). The CDR3 spans 13 residues. V was shortened by 10 bases and J by 5 bases, with 17 bases between the two germline ends. The germline V gene encodes CDR1 LNHDA and CDR2 SQIVND (reference sequence). CDR3 residues: CATTQGLWTEAFF. The CDR3 DNA is TGTGCCACCACGCAGGGTCTGTGGACTGAAGCTTTCTTT.

This sequence joins TRBV11-2 and TRBJ2-1; the match to TRBD2 covers 7 bases. Germline-derived CDR1 and CDR2 are SGHAT and FQNNGV. The CDR3 is made up of 16 amino acids. V was pared by 1 base and J by 9 bases, with 12 bases of the junction left unmatched. CDR3 region: CASSLGMERGWGEQFF. CDR3 DNA sequence: TGTGCCAGCAGCTTAGGTATGGAGCGGGGATGGGGTGAGCAGTTCTTC.

This chain uses TRBV9 with TRBJ2-2, with TRBD2 matching over 13 bases. The CDR3 totals 16 residues. The germline CDR1 and CDR2 sequences are SGDLS and YYNGEE. Losses at the gene ends were 4 bases for V and 8 bases for J; bases not matched to a gene: 8. CDR3 coding DNA: TGTGCCAGCAGCCCCGGACTAGCGGGGGCCCTGGGGGAGCTGTTTTTT. This codes for CASSPGLAGALGELFF.

V gene TRBV10-1 combines with J gene TRBJ1-1, with D uncertain. Trimming removed 5 bases at V and 0 bases at J, with 10 bases between. Germline V gene sequence: CDR1 WNHNN, CDR2 SYGVQD (reference sequence). The length of the CDR3 is 14 residues. The CDR3 spells CASSLGRVNTEAFF. CDR3 nucleotide sequence: TGCGCCAGCAGTCTAGGTCGGGTGAACACTGAAGCTTTCTTT.

The chain is built from TRBV7-2 and TRBJ1-2, with TRBD1 matching over 7 bases. With 7 bases clipped from V and 2 bases from J, the junction kept 4 bases outside the gene matches. The germline CDR1 and CDR2 sequences are SGHTA and FQGNSA. The CDR3 is 13 residues long. The CDR3 here is CASTQTGNYGYTF. The CDR3 DNA reads TGTGCCAGCACCCAGACAGGGAACTATGGCTACACCTTC. The whole variable domain, filled in from reference TRBV7-2 and TRBJ1-2, reads GAGVSQSPSNKVTEKGKDVELRCDPISGHTALYWYRQSLGQGLEFLIYFQGNSAPDKSGLPSDRFSAERTGGSVSTLTIQRTQQEDSAVYLCASTQTGNYGYTFGSGTRLTVV.

This chain connects TRBV5-6 to TRBJ2-1, with 8 bases aligning to TRBD1. The CDR3 spans 16 residues. V dropped 0 bases and J dropped 5; count of bases not matched to a gene: 7. The germline gives CDR1 SGHDT, CDR2 YYEEEE. CDR3 nucleotide sequence: TGTGCCAGCAGCTTGGAGCAGGGGGCGCACCACAATGAGCAGTTCTTC. Translating it yields CASSLEQGAHHNEQFF.

V usage is TRBV18 and J usage is TRBJ1-2; the match to TRBD1 covers 8 bases. V shed 2 bases, J shed 3 bases, and the junction held 5 bases outside the gene matches. This CDR3 comprises 15 residues. Looked up from germline, CDR1 is KGHSH and CDR2 is LQKENI. CDR3 loop: CASSPSQDRDYGYTF. CDR3 in DNA: TGTGCCAGCTCACCAAGTCAGGACAGGGACTATGGCTACACCTTC. The complete variable domain, with remaining parts taken from reference TRBV18 and TRBJ1-2, reads NAGVMQNPRHLVRRRGQEARLRCSPMKGHSHVYWYRQLPEEGLKFMVYLQKENIIDESGMPKERFSAEFPKEGPSILRIQQVVRGDSAAYFCASSPSQDRDYGYTFGSGTRLTVV.

The chain couples TRBV6-5 to TRBJ1-4, with TRBD1 as a possible D gene (5 bases). Trimming stripped 0 bases from V and 7 bases from J, with 12 bases between. Looked up from germline, CDR1 is MNHEY and CDR2 is SVGAGI. The CDR3 is 15 amino acids. CDR3 residues: CASSYSPRAAEKLFF. CDR3 DNA sequence: TGTGCCAGCAGTTACTCGCCCAGGGCCGCTGAAAAACTGTTTTTT.

The sample holds a few counts of this clone. V and J are TRBV5-1 and TRBJ2-7, with TRBD2 matching over 9 bases. V dropped 0 bases and J dropped 3; count of bases not matched to a gene: 4. This CDR3 has 15 residues. The germline CDR1 and CDR2 sequences are SGHRS and YFSETQ. CDR3 sequence (DNA): TGCGCCAGCAGCTTGGTCCCTAGCGGGGTCTACGAGCAGTACTTC. Translating it yields CASSLVPSGVYEQYF. The full variable domain, completed using reference TRBV5-1 and TRBJ2-7, is KAGVTQTPRYLIKTRGQQVTLSCSPISGHRSVSWYQQTPGQGLQFLFEYFSETQRNKGNFPGRFSGRQFSNSRSEMNVSTLELGDSALYLCASSLVPSGVYEQYFGPGTRLTVT.

This clone was detected once. The chain recombines TRBV5-6 with TRBJ2-3; weak D call: TRBD2 (6 bases). The V gene lost 1 base and the J gene lost 5 bases, with 8 bases spanning the gap. Germline lookup yields CDR1 SGHDT and CDR2 YYEEEE. The CDR3 is 13 amino acids. CDR3 sequence: CASSLLGGDTQYF. Here the CDR3 DNA reads TGTGCCAGCAGCTTGTTGGGGGGAGATACGCAGTATTTT.

Note on this clone: An end of the junction differs from the germline gene, which may be a read error. The V gene is TRBV7-9, the J gene TRBJ1-3; D may be TRBD1 (5 bases). CDR1 and CDR2 (germline): SEHNR, FQNEAQ (reference sequence). The CDR3 is 12 residues long. CDR3 in amino acids: CASSLGSLGLPF. In nucleotides, the CDR3 is TGTGCCAGCAGCTTAGGGAGCCTGGGGCTACCTTTT.

This chain links TRBV19 with TRBJ2-1; 9 bases agree with TRBD1. Germline loops: CDR1 LNHDA, CDR2 SQIVND (reference sequence). Trimming at V came to 0 bases and at J to 8 bases, leaving 5 bases not matched to a gene. The CDR3 totals 15 residues. This chain's CDR3 is CASSIEGQGADEQFF. DNA for the CDR3: TGTGCCAGTAGTATAGAGGGACAGGGAGCGGATGAGCAGTTCTTC. Filled out from reference TRBV19 and TRBJ2-1, the complete variable domain reads DGGITQSPKYLFRKEGQNVTLSCEQNLNHDAMYWYRQDPGQGLRLIYYSQIVNDFQKGDIAEGYSVSREKKESFPLTVTSAQKNPTAFYLCASSIEGQGADEQFFGPGTRLTVL.

The chain joins TRBV5-6 to TRBJ2-5, with 7 bases fitting TRBD2. CDR3 length: 16 residues. The V gene's germline CDR1 is SGHDT and CDR2 YYEEEE. With 1 base clipped from V and 4 bases from J, the junction kept 10 bases outside the gene matches. Here the CDR3 reads CASSLPGGGGRETQYF. In DNA form, the CDR3 reads TGTGCCAGCAGCTTGCCTGGGGGGGGAGGTCGAGAGACCCAGTACTTC. The variable domain in full, with the rest retrieved from reference TRBV5-6 and TRBJ2-5, is DAGVTQSPTHLIKTRGQQVTLRCSPKSGHDTVSWYQQALGQGPQFIFQYYEEEERQRGNFPDRFSGHQFPNYSSELNVNALLLGDSALYLCASSLPGGGGRETQYFGPGTRLLVL.

This chain links TRBV4-3 with TRBJ2-3; 8 bases are shared with TRBD2. Germline V CDR1 and CDR2: LGHNA, YSLEER. The V gene end was trimmed by 0 bases and the J gene end by 2 bases; junction bases not matched to a gene: 7. This CDR3 has 17 amino acids. CDR3 sequence reads: CASSQETFGGATDTQYF. CDR3 nucleotide sequence: TGCGCCAGCAGCCAAGAAACCTTCGGGGGGGCCACAGATACGCAGTATTTT.

This chain connects TRBV5-1 to TRBJ1-1; 7 positions match TRBD1. V lost 2 bases, J lost 6 bases, and 4 bases stayed unmatched. Germline CDR1 and CDR2: SGHRS and YFSETQ. This CDR3 is 13 amino acids long. The CDR3 DNA sequence: TGCGCCAGCAGCTTAGACAGGGTCTCTGAAGCTTTCTTT. Translated, it gives CASSLDRVSEAFF.

V and J are TRBV5-1 and TRBJ1-6; D remains unclear. Between the trimmed V and J ends, which lost 2 bases and 6 bases, there was a span of 9 bases. CDR1 and CDR2 from the germline V gene are SGHRS and YFSETQ. This CDR3 spans 14 amino acids. This CDR3 is CASSFTETNSPLHF. CDR3 in DNA: TGCGCCAGCAGCTTCACGGAGACTAATTCACCCCTCCACTTT.

This chain links TRBV7-2 with TRBJ1-3; 10 nucleotides match TRBD1. This CDR3 comprises 15 residues. Per the germline V gene, CDR1 is SGHTA and CDR2 is FQGNSA. The V and J ends lost 7 bases and 2 bases, in that order; junction bases with no gene match: 5. CDR3 residues: CASTRQGAPGNTIYF. The CDR3 DNA follows: TGTGCCAGCACCCGACAGGGGGCGCCTGGAAACACCATATATTTT.

This clone was seen just once. The chain carries TRBV6-5 and TRBJ2-1; 10 bases agree with TRBD2. This CDR3 is built from 16 residues. V dropped 4 bases and J dropped 9; count of bases not matched to a gene: 12. Germline CDR1 reads MNHEY; CDR2 reads SVGAGI. The CDR3: CASSSVSGGAVSEQFF. CDR3 coding DNA: TGTGCCAGCAGTTCCGTGAGCGGGGGGGCCGTTTCTGAGCAGTTCTTC.

V gene TRBV29-1 combines with J gene TRBJ1-2, with D possibly being TRBD1 (6 bases). The germline V gene encodes CDR1 SQVTM and CDR2 ANQGSEA. V dropped 4 bases and J dropped 8 bases, with 11 bases sitting between them. This CDR3 region has 11 residues. The CDR3 spells CSVVQGEGYTF. The CDR3 DNA sequence: TGCAGCGTTGTACAGGGTGAGGGCTACACCTTC.